This entry is about one TCR beta chain. The CDR3 has 17 amino acids. The germline gives CDR1 LNHNV, CDR2 YYDKDF (reference sequence). The V and J ends lost 1 base and 0 bases, in that order; junction bases with no gene match: 6. Membership in each cohort depended on participant-reported clinical history. Clones were read by immunoSEQ multiplex PCR, and TCRdb kept only the in-frame ones, dropping some. The sample has about 210,000 clones, about nine tenths seen once. This entry belongs to a study of blood T cell repertoires in COVID-19. Turning to the study itself: In each case, the material was cDNA or gDNA derived from T cells, B-cell-depleted T cells, or PBMCs.

This chain links TRBV15 with TRBJ2-3, with 8 bases matching TRBD2. Sequenced material: PBMCs or T cells enriched from blood (not recorded which). The clonotype comes from a middle-aged woman with acute COVID-19. The CDR3 loop is CATSRGVLAGSTDTQYF. CDR3 in DNA: TGTGCCACCAGCAGAGGAGTTCTAGCGGGTAGCACAGATACGCAGTATTTT.